This note documents a single TCR beta chain sequence. Its antigen remains undetermined. This sample was taken from a study of control samples from healthy donors and cancer patients (dated by TCRdb to 2020 to 2021). Ends trimmed: V by 6 bases, J by 0 bases; bases unmatched to a gene: 12. Sequences MDHEN (CDR1) and SYDVKM (CDR2) are obtained from the germline V gene. Spanning cysteine to phenylalanine, the CDR3 consists of 18 amino acids. Left in the record is the CDR3 DNA by itself, 54 bases read in frame from the first base. Libraries were constructed by the immunoSEQ multiplex PCR assay. In TCRdb, the immuneACCESS table is reduced to in-frame sequences with V and J assigned. These tables do not hold every clone; where another copy was compared, an unresolved V gene accounts for under half, and the others remain unexplained. For this sample, the table gives about 190,000 clones. Less than 2.5% of the sample comes from the top ten.

This TCR was sampled from a woman aged 25 to 39 in good health. The chain employs TRBV28 and TRBJ2-3, with 10 middle bases fitting TRBD2. The sequenced material came from blood. The bases read TGTGCCAGCAGCGATGGGGCCTCAGCGGGGGGGAGCACAGATACGCAGTATTTT. Its translation is CASSDGASAGGSTDTQYF.